The T cell receptor beta chain described here comes from a study of spatial heterogeneity in lung cancer. TCRdb analysed the 5' RACE reads with MiXCR anew, one entry per CDR3 protein. The sample has fewer than 16,000 distinct CDR3 sequences; 3% to 4.5% are singletons. The time point is: sample taken at primary tumor resection. This clonotype was counted ten times or more. This beta chain slipped into a library made for alpha chains as a stray read, so its size is not meaningful. V gave up 1 base and J gave up 2 bases, with 10 bases separating them. Germline lookup yields CDR1 SGHRS and CDR2 YFSETQ. This CDR3 comprises 15 residues.

The sample was normal lung tissue next to the tumor, taken at surgery. The source of this sequence is a male donor with early-stage non-small cell lung cancer. V is TRBV5-1 and J is TRBJ2-1; D not certain. The CDR3 is CASSLTGETYNEQFF. The CDR3 bases are TGCGCCAGCAGCTTGACTGGAGAGACCTACAATGAGCAGTTCTTC.